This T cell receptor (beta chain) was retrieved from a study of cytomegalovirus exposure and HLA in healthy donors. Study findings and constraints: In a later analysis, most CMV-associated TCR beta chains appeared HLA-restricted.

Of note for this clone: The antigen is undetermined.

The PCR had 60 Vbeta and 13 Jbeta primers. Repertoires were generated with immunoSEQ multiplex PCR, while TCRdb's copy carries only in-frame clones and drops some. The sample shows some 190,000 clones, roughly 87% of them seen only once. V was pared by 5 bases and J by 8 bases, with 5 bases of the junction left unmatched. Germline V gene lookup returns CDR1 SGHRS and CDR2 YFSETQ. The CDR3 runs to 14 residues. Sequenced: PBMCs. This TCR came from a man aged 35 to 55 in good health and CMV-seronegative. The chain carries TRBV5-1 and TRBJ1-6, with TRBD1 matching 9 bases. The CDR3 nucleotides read TGCGCCAGCAGTTGGGGACAGGGAGATTCACCCCTCCACTTT. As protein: CASSWGQGDSPLHF.